The table lists the clone carrying this T cell receptor (beta chain) with a few counts. Its antigen remains unknown. It was with a sample-barcoded 5' primer and a J-beta primer mix that a second PCR of roughly 7 to 12 cycles was run. One entry per CDR3 protein, called by TCRdb with MiXCR from the 5' RACE reads. The table shows approximately 780,000 distinct CDR3 sequences, with more than 25% occurring only once. Staff drew ten milliliters of peripheral blood from each donor. The data originate from a study of blood T cells in healthy people across ages. Study results and caveats: Because donor CMV status was unknown, expanded clonotype changes were possibly confounded. It was not possible, with unsorted PBMCs, to conclusively compare naive and antigen-experienced cells.

The sample was also linked to a second study, of T cells of mothers and their children. That work states: A few mothers and their six children, all healthy Caucasians, donated.

The source of this sequence is a boy between 5 and 17 years old in good health. The sequencing sample was made of blood.

The CDR3 DNA reads TGTGCCAGCAGTTTTTCATGGTTCGGACAGAGAAATTCACCCCTCCACTTT. Translation: CASSFSWFGQRNSPLHF. The genes are TRBV27 and TRBJ1-6; D possibly corresponds to TRBD1 (6 bases). Trimming cost V 3 bases and J 7 bases, with 19 bases left between them. This CDR3 is built from 17 residues. The V gene's germline CDR1 is MNHEY and CDR2 SMNVEV (reference sequence).